This T cell receptor (beta chain) emerged from a study of PD-1 blockade in classical Hodgkin lymphoma. Assay: immunoSEQ multiplex PCR; the TCRdb copy retains only in-frame clones and omits some. Of tens of thousands of clones listed, approximately 90% were seen once; the top ten hold roughly 7.4%. This CDR3 contains 12 residues. Germline CDR1 and CDR2: SGHNT and YYREEE (reference sequence). Trimming removed 0 bases at V and 2 bases at J, with 3 bases between. Time point of the sample: newly diagnosed, previously untreated cHL patient sample. By magnetic negative selection, CD8+ T cells were isolated from the thawed PBMCs. It was PBMCs in newly diagnosed, untreated classical Hodgkin lymphoma that served as comparison.

The specimen was CD8+ T cells from blood. This TCR was recovered from a human donor with classical Hodgkin lymphoma. The rearrangement uses TRBV5-4 and TRBJ2-7; the D is unclear. The CDR3 is CASSLVPYEQYF. The DNA of the CDR3 is TGTGCCAGCAGCTTGGTTCCCTACGAGCAGTACTTC.